The clone carrying this TCR beta chain was recorded a few times. What it recognizes is unknown. This entry comes from a study of cytomegalovirus exposure and HLA in healthy donors. Study-level results: In all likelihood, a cluster of highly shared sequence variants was a sequencing artifact. A later analysis revealed that TCR association rates differed between HLA loci, peaking at DRB1 and bottoming out at HLA-C.

Trimming left V 2 bases short and J 9 bases short, with 5 bases between. The germline CDR1 and CDR2 sequences are MNHEY and SVGAGI. This CDR3 contains 11 residues. With 60 Vbeta and 13 Jbeta primers, the PCR was carried out. TCRdb's table, derived via immunoSEQ multiplex PCR, lists solely in-frame clones and lacks some. The repertoire holds fewer than 250,000 clones, with more than 75% as singletons. The chain couples TRBV6-5 to TRBJ2-1; D perhaps matches TRBD2 (5 bases). Sequenced input: PBMCs. This clonotype originated in a human donor in good health. CDR3 sequence reads: CASSYAGEQFF. The CDR3 nucleotides are TGTGCCAGCAGTTACGCGGGTGAGCAGTTCTTC.